Listed below are T cell receptor beta chains from one sample, sequenced in a study of T cells after yellow fever vaccination. One entry per CDR3 protein, called by TCRdb with MiXCR from the 5' RACE reads. This sample yields about 220,000 distinct CDR3 sequences, of which 3.2% are seen a single time; around 3% belongs to the top ten. Sequencing was performed on CD4+ T cells sorted from PBMCs, taken 10 days after the yellow fever booster vaccination. These receptors all stem from a young man who received the YFV17D yellow fever vaccine. The CDR3 runs from the conserved cysteine through the conserved F or W. The order of the fields is clone size, V gene, D gene, J gene, CDR3 DNA, CDR3 protein. D genes are given only for firm matches. Rows may omit the clone size; those that give it use once, few, many or a size class.

-	TRBV7-2	TRBD2	TRBJ2-1	TGTGCCAGCAGCCTGGGGCGGGGGGGCGGAGAGCAGTTCTTC	CASSLGRGGGEQFF
-	TRBV18	-	TRBJ2-1	TGTGCCAGCTCAGGGTATTCCTCCTACAATGAGCAGTTCTTC	CASSGYSSYNEQFF
many	TRBV12-3/TRBV12-4	-	TRBJ1-2	TGTGCCAGCAGTTTAGCTTTATTACAACTATATGGAGGCTACACCTTC	CASSLALLQLYGGYTF
few	TRBV7-2	-	TRBJ2-5	TGTGCCAGCAGCTTAGACTTCGTAGAGACCCAGTACTTC	CASSLDFVETQYF
-	TRBV10-3	-	TRBJ2-5	TGTGCCATCAGTGAGTCTACGCAAGGGACTACCCAGTACTTC	CAISESTQGTTQYF
many	TRBV7-9	-	TRBJ2-3	TGTGCCAGCAGCCCCGGGACTGCATCAGATACGCAGTATTTT	CASSPGTASDTQYF
many	TRBV6-5	-	TRBJ2-3	TGTGCCAGCACGTCGGGGGGACAGGGCACAGATACGCAGTATTTT	CASTSGGQGTDTQYF
-	TRBV7-2	-	TRBJ2-5	TGTGCCAGCAGCTACCTCACACGCCAAGAGACCCAGTACTTC	CASSYLTRQETQYF
few	TRBV20-1	-	TRBJ2-3	TGCAGTGCTAGAGCGACCGACACAGATACGCAGTATTTT	CSARATDTDTQYF
few	TRBV12-3/TRBV12-4	TRBD2	TRBJ2-3	TGTGCCAGCAGGGATGGCGGGGAGGGTATAGATACGCAGTATTTT	CASRDGGEGIDTQYF
many	TRBV5-1	-	TRBJ1-2	TGCGCCAGCAGCTTGGAGGGGGGTGCGGGCTATCATGGCTACACCTTC	CASSLEGGAGYHGYTF
few	TRBV5-4	-	TRBJ1-2	TGTGCCAGCAGCTCGACTTCCGGAGCTAACTATGGCTACACCTTC	CASSSTSGANYGYTF
-	TRBV6-1	TRBD1	TRBJ2-5	TGTGCCAGCAGTGGGGGACAGGGCACCCCAACCCAGTACTTC	CASSGGQGTPTQYF
many	TRBV3-1	TRBD2	TRBJ2-4	TGTGCCAGCAGCCAAGGTGTCGGGGGGGTTGTTGGATTC	CASSQGVGGVVGF
many	TRBV18	-	TRBJ1-5	TGTGCCAGCTCAACCGGGGGGACAAATAACAATCAGCCCCAGCATTTT	CASSTGGTNNNQPQHF
-	TRBV20-1	-	TRBJ2-3	TGCAGTGCTAGGTCAGCCATGAGCACAGATACGCAGTATTTT	CSARSAMSTDTQYF
many	TRBV20-1	TRBD2	TRBJ2-3	TGCAGTGCTAGAGACGGACTAGCCGCAGATACGCAGTATTTT	CSARDGLAADTQYF
many	TRBV28	-	TRBJ1-5	TGTGCCAGCAGCTCCCCACAGGGCAGCAATCAGCCCCAGCATTTT	CASSSPQGSNQPQHF
few	TRBV3-1	TRBD1	TRBJ1-2	TGTGCCAGCAGCCAACCGGGGGAGGGTCCGGGACAGCTCTATGGCTACACCTTC	CASSQPGEGPGQLYGYTF
few	TRBV27	-	TRBJ1-4	TGTGCCAGCAGTTTAGTACAGATTTTTAATGAAAAACTGTTTTTT	CASSLVQIFNEKLFF
-	TRBV21-1	-	TRBJ2-3	TGTGCCAGCAGCAAAGCAACCGAGTTAGACAGGGCCGCGGATACGCAGTATTTT	CASSKATELDRAADTQYF
many	TRBV5-1	-	TRBJ2-2	TGCGCCAGCAGCTTTTCACGGCAAGACGGGGAGCTGTTTTTT	CASSFSRQDGELFF
few	TRBV7-2	TRBD1	TRBJ2-7	TGTGCCAGCAGCACTACAGGGGGCAATGACGAGCAGTACTTC	CASSTTGGNDEQYF
few	TRBV6-2/TRBV6-3	-	TRBJ2-1	TGTGCCAGCAGTTACCCTTTGGGCAGGGTCAGTGGCAATGAGCAGTTCTTC	CASSYPLGRVSGNEQFF
few	TRBV7-6	-	TRBJ2-5	TGTGCCAGCAGCTTAGTTACGGGGGGCGAACAGACCCAGTACTTC	CASSLVTGGEQTQYF
-	TRBV19	-	TRBJ2-3	TGTGCCAGTAGGGCCTCGGGACACCCCACAGATACGCAGTATTTT	CASRASGHPTDTQYF
-	TRBV19	-	TRBJ2-3	TGTGCCAGTAGTATAGATCGCCGTCTTACCCAGTATTTT	CASSIDRRLTQYF
few	TRBV21-1	-	TRBJ2-5	TGTGCCAGCGTAACGTACCAAGAGACCCAGTACTTC	CASVTYQETQYF
many	TRBV6-4	TRBD2	TRBJ2-1	TGTGCCAGCAGTGACTCGGGCGGGGGGGACTCCTACAATGAGCAGTTCTTC	CASSDSGGGDSYNEQFF
many	TRBV5-1	-	TRBJ2-5	TGCGCCAGCAGCTTGGACGGACGGGAAGAGACCCAGTACTTC	CASSLDGREETQYF
-	TRBV5-5	-	TRBJ2-3	TGTGCCAGCAGCTTGGACTATACGCAGTATTTT	CASSLDYTQYF
-	TRBV7-2	TRBD2	TRBJ2-2	TGTGCCAGCAGCTTGGGAGCGGGGGCGACCGGGGAGCTGTTTTTT	CASSLGAGATGELFF
many	TRBV18	-	TRBJ1-1	TGTGCCAGCTCACCAGGGACGAACACTGAAGCTTTCTTT	CASSPGTNTEAFF
-	TRBV7-2	-	TRBJ2-7	TGTGCCAGCAGCTCCGCATCGCGCTACGAGCAGTACTTC	CASSSASRYEQYF
many	TRBV6-5	TRBD1	TRBJ2-2	TGTGCCAGCAGTTACTGGACAGGGAACACCGGGGAGCTGTTTTTT	CASSYWTGNTGELFF
many	TRBV7-2	TRBD1	TRBJ1-2	TGTGCCAGCAGCTCGGGACAGGCGAGCTATGGCTACACCTTC	CASSSGQASYGYTF
many	TRBV7-8	-	TRBJ2-1	TGTGCCAGCAGCTTAGTGGCCTCCCTCCCCAATGAGCAGTTCTTC	CASSLVASLPNEQFF
-	TRBV5-1	-	TRBJ2-5	TGCGCCAGCAGCTTTAGGTCGGGACATAAAGAGACCCAGTACTTC	CASSFRSGHKETQYF
many	TRBV2	-	TRBJ2-5	TGTGCCAGCAGCCAATGGGATGGCGGGGAGACCCAGTACTTC	CASSQWDGGETQYF
many	TRBV12-3/TRBV12-4	-	TRBJ1-2	TGTGCCAGCAGTTTGAGGTCTTCCCGTCGAGGCTACACCTTC	CASSLRSSRRGYTF
few	TRBV20-1	-	TRBJ2-2	TGCAGTGCGAAAGGGTGGTCTTCCGGGGTAGCGGGGGAGCTGTTTTTT	CSAKGWSSGVAGELFF
-	TRBV25-1	TRBD2	TRBJ2-5	TGTGCCAGCAGTGAATACGGGGGGACCCAAGAGACCCAGTACTTC	CASSEYGGTQETQYF